This TCR beta chain was observed in a study of vaccination and CD4 T cells after COVID-19. The treatment is: approximately 9-day PBMC culture with coronavirus spike peptide pools or control peptides (ViraFEST assay). On this clonotype itself: The antigen is not known.

CDR3 length: 12 amino acids. From germline, CDR1 is LNHNV and CDR2 YYDKDF (reference sequence). V lost 3 bases and J lost 6; bases outside the gene matches: 2. The Oncomine TCR Beta short-read assay sequenced DNA from cultured CD4+ T cells. Each CDR3 protein gets one entry after TCRdb re-called the PCR reads with MiXCR. The sample lists about 18,000 distinct CDR3 sequences, about two thirds seen once, with 5.5% in the top ten. The V and J genes are TRBV15 and TRBJ2-7, with 7 positions matching TRBD2. The sequence was collected from a human donor who had recovered from COVID-19. Sequencing input: CD4+ T cells from blood, cultured in vitro. The CDR3 reads CATSSGTTEQYF. CDR3 in DNA: TGTGCCACCAGCAGCGGGACTACCGAGCAGTACTTC.